This TCR beta chain comes out of a study of T-cell memory formation after mild COVID-19. Across the whole study: TCR clusters were mostly confined to one donor each. Study-wide results and limits: Clones contracting over day 15 to 85 were CD4/CD8 balanced, with later expanders leaning CD4+.

This clonotype was counted a few times. Its target is unknown. Using its own MiXCR run on the 5' RACE reads, TCRdb lists one record per CDR3 protein. Here the sample spans almost 350,000 distinct CDR3 sequences, 20% to 25% being singletons. V lost 3 bases to trimming and J lost 1 base, with 11 bases between them. The CDR3 length is 14 residues. Germline V gives CDR1 SGHDT, CDR2 YYEEEE. The origin of this receptor is a man younger than 35 who had mild COVID-19 (a few samples of this study predate the infection). Cell type and time point are not known. V gene TRBV5-6 combines with J gene TRBJ2-7, with a tentative D call TRBD1 (6 bases). Specimen: PBMCs or a T cell subset sorted from them (not recorded which). CDR3 protein: CASSSGTSSYEQYV. CDR3 sequence (DNA): TGTGCCAGCAGCTCCGGGACATCATCCTACGAGCAGTACGTC.